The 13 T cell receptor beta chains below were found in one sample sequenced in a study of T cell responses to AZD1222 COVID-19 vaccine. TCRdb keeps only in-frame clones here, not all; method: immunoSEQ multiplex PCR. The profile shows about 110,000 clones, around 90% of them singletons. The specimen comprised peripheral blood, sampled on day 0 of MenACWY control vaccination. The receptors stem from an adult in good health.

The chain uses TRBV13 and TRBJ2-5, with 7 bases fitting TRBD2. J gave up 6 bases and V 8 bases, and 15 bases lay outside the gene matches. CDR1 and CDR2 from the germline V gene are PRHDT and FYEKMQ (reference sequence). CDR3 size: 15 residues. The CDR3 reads CASAQGLPGGQTQYF. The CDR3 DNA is TGTGCCAGCGCCCAGGGACTCCCGGGGGGACAGACCCAGTACTTC.

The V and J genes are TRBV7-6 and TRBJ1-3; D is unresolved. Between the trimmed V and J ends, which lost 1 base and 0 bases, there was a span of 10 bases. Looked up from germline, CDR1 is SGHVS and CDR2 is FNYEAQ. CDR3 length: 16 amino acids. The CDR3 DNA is TGTGCCAGCAGCTTAGGTCCCGGAAGCTCTGGAAACACCATATATTTT. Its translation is CASSLGPGSSGNTIYF.

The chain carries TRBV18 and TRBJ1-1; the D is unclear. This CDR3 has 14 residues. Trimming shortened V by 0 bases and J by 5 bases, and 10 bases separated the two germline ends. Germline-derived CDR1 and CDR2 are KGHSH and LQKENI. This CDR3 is CASSPPSLETEAFF. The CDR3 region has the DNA TGTGCCAGCTCACCACCGAGCTTGGAGACTGAAGCTTTCTTT.

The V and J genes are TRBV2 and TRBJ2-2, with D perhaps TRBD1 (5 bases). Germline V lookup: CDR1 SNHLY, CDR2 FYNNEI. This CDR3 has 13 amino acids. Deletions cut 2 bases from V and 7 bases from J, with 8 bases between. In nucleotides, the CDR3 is TGTGCCAGCAGTGAATTCAGGGACGGGGAGCTGTTTTTT. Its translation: CASSEFRDGELFF.

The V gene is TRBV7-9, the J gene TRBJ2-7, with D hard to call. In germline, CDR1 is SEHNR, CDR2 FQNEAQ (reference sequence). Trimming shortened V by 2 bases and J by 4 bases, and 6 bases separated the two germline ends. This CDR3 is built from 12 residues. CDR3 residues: CASSLTEYEQYF. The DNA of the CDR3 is TGTGCCAGCAGCTTAACAGAGTACGAGCAGTACTTC.

CDR3: CASSRSDSGANVLTF. In nucleotides, the CDR3 is TGTGCCAGCAGCCGGAGCGACTCTGGGGCCAACGTCCTGACTTTC. The chain carries TRBV27 and TRBJ2-6; D unclear. V was clipped by 6 bases and J by 0 bases, with 9 bases between them. CDR3 length: 15 residues. Germline CDR1 MNHEY, CDR2 SMNVEV (reference sequence).

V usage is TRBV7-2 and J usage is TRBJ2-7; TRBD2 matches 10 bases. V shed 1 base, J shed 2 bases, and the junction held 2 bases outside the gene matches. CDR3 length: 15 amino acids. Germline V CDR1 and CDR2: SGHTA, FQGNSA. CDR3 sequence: CASSLGSGGAYEQYF. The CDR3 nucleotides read TGTGCCAGCAGCTTAGGGAGCGGGGGGGCCTACGAGCAGTACTTC.

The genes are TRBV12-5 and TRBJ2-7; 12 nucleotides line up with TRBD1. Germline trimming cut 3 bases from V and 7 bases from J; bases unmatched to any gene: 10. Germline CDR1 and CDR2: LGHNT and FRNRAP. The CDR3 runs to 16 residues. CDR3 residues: CASGFRPGQGAEEQYF. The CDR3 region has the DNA TGTGCTAGTGGTTTCCGGCCGGGACAGGGGGCTGAGGAGCAGTACTTC.

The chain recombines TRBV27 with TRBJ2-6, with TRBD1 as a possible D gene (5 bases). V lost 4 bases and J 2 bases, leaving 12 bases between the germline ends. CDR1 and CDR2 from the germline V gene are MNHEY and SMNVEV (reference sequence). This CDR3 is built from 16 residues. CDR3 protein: CASSSQQETGANVLTF. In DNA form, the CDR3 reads TGTGCCAGCAGTTCCCAACAGGAGACTGGGGCCAACGTCCTGACTTTC. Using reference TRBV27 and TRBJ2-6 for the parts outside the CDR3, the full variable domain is EAQVTQNPRYLITVTGKKLTVTCSQNMNHEYMSWYRQDPGLGLRQIYYSMNVEVTDKGDVPEGYKVSRKEKRNFPLILESPSPNQTSLYFCASSSQQETGANVLTFGAGSRLTVL.

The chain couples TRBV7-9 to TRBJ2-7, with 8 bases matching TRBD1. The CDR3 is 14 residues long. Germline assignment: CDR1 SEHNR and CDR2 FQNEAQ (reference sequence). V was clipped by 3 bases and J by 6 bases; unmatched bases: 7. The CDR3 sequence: CASSFGTGLAEQYF. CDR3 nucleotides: TGTGCCAGCAGCTTCGGGACAGGTCTAGCCGAGCAGTACTTC. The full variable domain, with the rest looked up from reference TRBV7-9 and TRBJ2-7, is DTGVSQNPRHKITKRGQNVTFRCDPISEHNRLYWYRQTLGQGPEFLTYFQNEAQLEKSRLLSDRFSAERPKGSFSTLEIQRTEQGDSAMYLCASSFGTGLAEQYFGPGTRLTVT.

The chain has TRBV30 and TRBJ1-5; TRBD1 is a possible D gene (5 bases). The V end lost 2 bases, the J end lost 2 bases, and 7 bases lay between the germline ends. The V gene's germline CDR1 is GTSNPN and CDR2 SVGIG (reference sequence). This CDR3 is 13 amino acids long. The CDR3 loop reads CAWSQGGNQPQHF. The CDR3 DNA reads TGTGCCTGGAGTCAAGGGGGCAATCAGCCCCAGCATTTT. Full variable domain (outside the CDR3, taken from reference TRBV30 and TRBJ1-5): SQTIHQWPATLVQPVGSPLSLECTVEGTSNPNLYWYRQAAGRGLQLLFYSVGIGQISSEVPQNLSASRPQDRQFILSSKKLLLSDSGFYLCAWSQGGNQPQHFGDGTRLSIL.

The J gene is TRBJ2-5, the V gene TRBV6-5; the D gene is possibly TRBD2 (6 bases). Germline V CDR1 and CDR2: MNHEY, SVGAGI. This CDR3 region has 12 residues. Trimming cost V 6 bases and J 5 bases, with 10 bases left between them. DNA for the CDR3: TGTGCCAGCAGGCGGGATAGGGAGACCCAGTACTTC. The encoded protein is CASRRDRETQYF.

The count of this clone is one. The CDR3 sequence is CASSQSSGGGNTGELFF. The DNA of the CDR3 is TGTGCCAGCAGCCAAAGTAGCGGGGGCGGGAACACCGGGGAGCTGTTTTTT. The chain couples TRBV4-2 to TRBJ2-2; 9 bases are shared with TRBD2. The CDR3 is 17 amino acids. Germline loops: CDR1 LGHNA, CDR2 YNFKEQ. J gave up 1 base and V 2 bases, and 5 bases lay outside the gene matches.